A selection of T cell receptor beta chains follows, all from one sample in a study of Ad26.COV2.S vaccination and SARS-CoV-2 variants. The table came from immunoSEQ multiplex PCR; TCRdb's copy has only in-frame clones and leaves some out. The sample has 410,000 or so clones; approximately 92% are singletons. The sample consisted of peripheral blood, taken in a trial of Ad26.COV2.S vaccine versus placebo. These receptors all stem from a person between 18 and 65 years old who received the Ad26.COV2.S COVID-19 vaccine or a placebo. CDR3s include the opening cysteine and the closing phenylalanine or tryptophan. Fields, in order: V gene, J gene, D gene, clone size, CDR3 DNA, CDR3 protein. A D gene is named only where the DNA matches it firmly. A clone size is listed for some rows: how often the clone was seen (once, few, many), or a class if it is expanded.

>TRBV19|TRBJ2-2|-|-
TGTGCCTCTCGGATTAGTGGCGCGAACACCGGGGAGCTGTTTTTT
CASRISGANTGELFF
>TRBV27|TRBJ2-2|-|-
TGTGCCAGCAGTTTTCTAAGCCGGGGCACCGGGGAGCTGTTTTTT
CASSFLSRGTGELFF
>TRBV7-2|TRBJ1-3|-|-
TGTGCCAGCAGGGACTATGGAAACACCATATATTTT
CASRDYGNTIYF
>TRBV3-1/TRBV3-2|TRBJ1-4|TRBD1|-
TGTGCCAGCAGCCGGGAACCGGACAGGGGAGACGAAAAACTGTTTTTT
CASSREPDRGDEKLFF
>TRBV5-1|TRBJ2-1|TRBD2|-
TGCGCCAGCAGCCCGGGACTAGCGGGAGTCCTAGGTCCTACACGCAATGAGCAGTTCTTC
CASSPGLAGVLGPTRNEQFF
>TRBV7-9|TRBJ2-1|TRBD2|-
TGTGCCAGTACTCCTTTCGAGGGGCTAGCGGGAGGGGCCTACAATGAGCAGTTCTTC
CASTPFEGLAGGAYNEQFF
>TRBV7-9|TRBJ2-6|-|-
TGTGCCAGCAGCTTGGAAGGCTCTGGGGCCAACGTCCTGACTTTC
CASSLEGSGANVLTF
>TRBV10-3|TRBJ2-5|-|-
TGTGCCATCAGTGAGTCGGGCCAGGGCTATTGGGAGACCCAGTACTTC
CAISESGQGYWETQYF
>TRBV11-2|TRBJ2-7|-|-
TGTGCCAGCAGCTTCCGGGACTTCAACTCCTACGAGCAGTACTTC
CASSFRDFNSYEQYF
>TRBV18|TRBJ2-7|TRBD2|-
TGTGCCAGCTCACCTGGGACTAGCGGGGAATACGAGCAGTACTTC
CASSPGTSGEYEQYF
>TRBV6-2/TRBV6-3|TRBJ2-7|TRBD1|-
TGTGCCAGCAGTTACCCACCGGGACAGGGGGCTTACGAGCAGTACTTC
CASSYPPGQGAYEQYF
>TRBV7-9|TRBJ2-7|TRBD1|-
TGTGCCAGCAGCCCACAGGGGATGCCCGTCGTGCAGTACTTC
CASSPQGMPVVQYF
>TRBV5-5|TRBJ2-7|TRBD1|-
TGTGCCAGCAGCAACGGACAGGGCGTTTACGAGCAGTACTTC
CASSNGQGVYEQYF
>TRBV6-5|TRBJ1-2|TRBD1|few
TGTGCCAGCAGTTACTCGCCAGGGGGCTATGGCTACACCTTC
CASSYSPGGYGYTF
>TRBV28|TRBJ1-3|TRBD1|-
TGTGCCAGCAGTTTGTCAGGGGGCTTCTCTGGAAACACCATATATTTT
CASSLSGGFSGNTIYF
>TRBV5-4|TRBJ1-4|-|-
TGTGCCAGCAGCCCGGGACAAACTAATGAAAAACTGTTTTTT
CASSPGQTNEKLFF
>TRBV4-1|TRBJ2-5|-|few
TGCGCCAGCAGCCCTGCCTTAACAGGGACCCAAGAGACCCAGTACTTC
CASSPALTGTQETQYF
>TRBV19|TRBJ2-7|-|-
TGTGCCAGTAGTTACGGGCTGAGCTCCTACGAGCAGTACTTC
CASSYGLSSYEQYF
>TRBV7-2|TRBJ2-7|-|-
TGTGCCAGCAGCTTAGCGACGTCCTACGAGCAGTACTTC
CASSLATSYEQYF
>TRBV4-2|TRBJ1-5|TRBD1|-
TGTGCCAGCAGCCAGACAGGGCCTGATCAGCCCCAGCATTTT
CASSQTGPDQPQHF
>TRBV28|TRBJ2-7|-|-
TGTGCCAGCGGTTGGGGCTACTACGAGCAGTACTTC
CASGWGYYEQYF
>TRBV7-8|TRBJ1-2|-|-
TGTGCCAGCAGCCGGTCGGGGGACTATGGCTACACCTTC
CASSRSGDYGYTF
>TRBV6-5|TRBJ2-7|TRBD1|-
TGTGCCAGCGGCGCCGCGACAGGGACCTACGAGCAGTACTTC
CASGAATGTYEQYF
>TRBV15|TRBJ1-1|-|-
TGTGCCACCAGCAGAGATCAGCCTGAAGCTTTCTTT
CATSRDQPEAFF
>TRBV19|TRBJ1-2|TRBD1|-
TGTGCCAGTAGTGAAACAGGGGGCGTAGGCGATGGCTACACCTTC
CASSETGGVGDGYTF
>TRBV2|TRBJ1-2|-|-
TGTGCCAGCGAAACAGGGCTCGGCTATGGCTACACCTTC
CASETGLGYGYTF
>TRBV19|TRBJ1-5|-|-
TGTGCCAGTTCCTATCAGGACTGGAATCAGCCCCAGCATTTT
CASSYQDWNQPQHF
>TRBV10-1|TRBJ2-7|-|-
TGCGCCAGCAGCTCGGCCAGAGACTCCTACGAGCAGTACTTC
CASSSARDSYEQYF
>TRBV19|TRBJ2-7|-|-
TGTGCCAGTAGTAACCAGGGGACTCTCTACGAGCAGTACTTC
CASSNQGTLYEQYF
>TRBV3-1/TRBV3-2|TRBJ1-2|TRBD1|-
TGTGCCAGCAGCCAAGACACAGGGGGAATTGGCTACACCTTC
CASSQDTGGIGYTF
>TRBV6-5|TRBJ2-2|-|-
TGTGCCAGCAGTTTGGGGGGTCCCGGGGAGCTGTTTTTT
CASSLGGPGELFF
>TRBV6-2/TRBV6-3|TRBJ1-2|-|-
TGTGCCAGCAGCGCCCCCAGGGCCGTCTTCGGCTACACCTTC
CASSAPRAVFGYTF
>TRBV6-5|TRBJ2-5|TRBD1|-
TGTGCCAGCAGTTTACGAATGGGACAGTCAATAGAGACCCAGTACTTC
CASSLRMGQSIETQYF
>TRBV29-1|TRBJ1-1|-|-
TGCAGCGTCTACCCACAGGAGGACACTGAAGCTTTCTTT
CSVYPQEDTEAFF
>TRBV6-2/TRBV6-3|TRBJ2-3|-|-
TGTGCCAGCAGTATAACCACGGGCGGACAGAGCACAGATACGCAGTATTTT
CASSITTGGQSTDTQYF
>TRBV30|TRBJ2-7|TRBD1|-
TGTGCCTGGAGCACGGGACAGGGCACCTCCTACGAGCAGTACTTC
CAWSTGQGTSYEQYF
>TRBV28|TRBJ1-3|-|once
TGTGCCAGCAGTTCCCGTGGGGGGCAGACCACCATATATTTT
CASSSRGGQTTIYF
>TRBV11-2|TRBJ1-2|-|-
TGTGCCAGCAGTTACCGAATGGCAGACAAGTTAGTCTATGGCTACACCTTC
CASSYRMADKLVYGYTF
>TRBV19|TRBJ1-1|-|-
TGTGCCAGCTACAGGGTAGGGTTGGACACTGAAGCTTTCTTT
CASYRVGLDTEAFF
>TRBV7-2|TRBJ2-3|-|-
TGTGCCAGCACGGGCGAGGGGACGCAGTATTTT
CASTGEGTQYF
>TRBV7-2|TRBJ2-1|-|-
TGTGCCAGCAGCCCAGGGGGGCGGAGGGGTGAGCAGTTCTTC
CASSPGGRRGEQFF
>TRBV28|TRBJ2-1|TRBD2|-
TGTGCCAGCAGTTTTGTGCGGGAGTTTGGCAATGAGCAGTTCTTC
CASSFVREFGNEQFF
>TRBV12-3/TRBV12-4|TRBJ1-5|-|-
TGTGCCAGCAGTGCTAGCAATCAGCCCCAGCATTTT
CASSASNQPQHF
>TRBV30|TRBJ1-3|-|-
TGTGCCTGGAGACCCCGCGGGCTTACTGGAAACACCATATATTTT
CAWRPRGLTGNTIYF
>TRBV5-4|TRBJ1-2|-|-
TGTGCCAGCAGCTTATCAGGGGCGGGTGGCTACACCTTC
CASSLSGAGGYTF
>TRBV12-3/TRBV12-4|TRBJ2-3|-|once
TGTGCCAGCAGTTTAAGGCGGAGAACGCAGTATTTT
CASSLRRRTQYF
>TRBV10-3|TRBJ1-4|-|-
TGTGCCATCAGCACAGGGTTCGCAACTAATGAAAAACTGTTTTTT
CAISTGFATNEKLFF
>TRBV19|TRBJ1-5|-|-
TGTGCCAGTAGTATGCCGGCAGGAGGCAATCAGCCCCAGCATTTT
CASSMPAGGNQPQHF
>TRBV19|TRBJ1-1|TRBD1|-
TGTGCCAGTATGGATTGGGACAGGGGTATGAACACTGAAGCTTTCTTT
CASMDWDRGMNTEAFF
>TRBV30|TRBJ2-3|-|-
TGTGCCTGGAGTGTATTGGTGGATACGCAGTATTTT
CAWSVLVDTQYF
>TRBV7-2|TRBJ2-1|TRBD2|-
TGTGCCAGCAGCTCACGTAGCGGGAGAATAAATGAGCAGTTCTTC
CASSSRSGRINEQFF
>TRBV19|TRBJ2-5|-|-
TGTGCCAGTAGTCCACGGGACACCCAAGAGACCCAGTACTTC
CASSPRDTQETQYF
>TRBV11-2|TRBJ1-6|-|-
TGTGCCAGCAGCTTAGGCGGGACATCGAATTCACCCCTCCACTTT
CASSLGGTSNSPLHF
>TRBV4-3|TRBJ2-7|TRBD1|-
TGCGCCAGCAGCCAAGGGACAGGGAGGATCTACGAGCAGTACTTC
CASSQGTGRIYEQYF
>TRBV7-2|TRBJ1-1|-|once
TGTGCCAGCAGCTTATTCGGAGGGGTGATGAACACTGAAGCTTTCTTT
CASSLFGGVMNTEAFF
>TRBV7-9|TRBJ2-3|-|-
TGTGCCAGCAGATCATACCACGTTCCAGATACGCAGTATTTT
CASRSYHVPDTQYF
>TRBV7-9|TRBJ2-5|-|-
TGTGCCAGCAGCGTCTGGGACTTCCAAGAGACCCAGTACTTC
CASSVWDFQETQYF
>TRBV4-1|TRBJ2-7|-|-
TGCGCCAGCCAACCCGAGCGGACGAGCTCCTACGAGCAGTACTTC
CASQPERTSSYEQYF
>TRBV29-1|TRBJ1-1|TRBD1|-
TGCAGCGTAAGGGACAGGGCGAACACTGAAGCTTTCTTT
CSVRDRANTEAFF